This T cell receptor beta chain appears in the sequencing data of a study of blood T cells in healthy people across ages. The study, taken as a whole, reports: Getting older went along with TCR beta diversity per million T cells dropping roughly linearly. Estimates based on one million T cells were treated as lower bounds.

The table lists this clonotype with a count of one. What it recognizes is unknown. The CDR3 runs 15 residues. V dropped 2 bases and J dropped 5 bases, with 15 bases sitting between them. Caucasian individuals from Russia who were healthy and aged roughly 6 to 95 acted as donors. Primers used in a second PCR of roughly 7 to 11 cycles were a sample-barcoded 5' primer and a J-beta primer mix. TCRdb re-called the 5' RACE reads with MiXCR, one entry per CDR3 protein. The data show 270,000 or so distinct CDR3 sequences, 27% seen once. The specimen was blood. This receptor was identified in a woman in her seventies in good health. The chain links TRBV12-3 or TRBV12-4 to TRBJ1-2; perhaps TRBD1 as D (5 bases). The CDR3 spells CASSLRGREGYGYTF. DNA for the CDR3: TGTGCCAGCAGTTTAAGGGGCAGGGAAGGGTATGGCTACACCTTC.